This TCR beta chain was recovered during a study of post-analysis software for immune sequencing data. Broader study findings: By F measure, strong co-clustering occurred among samples prepared in the same batch. Patients had higher frequencies than controls of about five TRBV segments, including TRBV5-6, TRBV5-1 and TRBV20-1. For normalized Chao1 diversity, multiple sclerosis patients scored significantly lower than controls did.

Comment on this clonotype: Its target is unknown.

Prepared libraries of TCR beta cDNA carried unique molecular identifiers. Roughly 500,000 cDNA molecules were obtained per 1 to 10 million input T cells. In TCRdb, the PCR reads were re-called with MiXCR into one record per CDR3 protein. The sample lists about 500,000 distinct CDR3 sequences, 40% to 55% occurring once. V dropped 2 bases and J dropped 5 bases, with 21 bases sitting between them. Germline values: CDR1 ENHRY, CDR2 SYGVKD. This CDR3 has 17 amino acids. Input material: blood. The TCR comes from a girl under 18 with multiple sclerosis. This chain links TRBV10-3 with TRBJ2-5; possibly TRBD2 for D (7 bases). In DNA form, the CDR3 reads TGTGCCATCAGTGAGGTCGGGGGGCTGAGTCCAGGGGAGACCCAGTACTTC. Residues: CAISEVGGLSPGETQYF.